This T cell receptor (beta chain) was obtained from a study of blood T cell repertoires in COVID-19. The method was immunoSEQ multiplex PCR; TCRdb's version includes in-frame clones alone and lacks a portion of them. Among 80,000 to 90,000 clones listed, roughly 90% were seen once. In germline, CDR1 is SGHVS, CDR2 FNYEAQ. This CDR3 has 15 amino acids. Trimming removed 3 bases at V and 5 bases at J, with 16 bases between. Sample: peripheral blood. This TCR came from a man aged 80 or over with active or convalescent COVID-19. V usage is TRBV7-6 and J usage is TRBJ2-5, with a possible D match to TRBD2 (6 bases). The CDR3 sequence is CASSLEGSLGETQYF. As DNA, the CDR3 is TGTGCCAGCAGCTTGGAGGGATCCCTAGGCGAGACCCAGTACTTC.